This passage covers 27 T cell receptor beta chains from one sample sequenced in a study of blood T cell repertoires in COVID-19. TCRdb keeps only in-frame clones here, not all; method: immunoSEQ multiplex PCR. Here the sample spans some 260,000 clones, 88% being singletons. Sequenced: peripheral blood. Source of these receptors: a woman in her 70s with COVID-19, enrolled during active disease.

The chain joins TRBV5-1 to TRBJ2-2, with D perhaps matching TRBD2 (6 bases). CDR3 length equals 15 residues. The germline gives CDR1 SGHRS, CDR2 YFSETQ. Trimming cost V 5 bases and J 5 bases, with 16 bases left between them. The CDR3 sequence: CASRAGTGGTGELFF. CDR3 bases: TGCGCCAGCAGAGCCGGGACCGGAGGGACCGGGGAGCTGTTTTTT. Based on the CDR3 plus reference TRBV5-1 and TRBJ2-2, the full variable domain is KAGVTQTPRYLIKTRGQQVTLSCSPISGHRSVSWYQQTPGQGLQFLFEYFSETQRNKGNFPGRFSGRQFSNSRSEMNVSTLELGDSALYLCASRAGTGGTGELFFGEGSRLTVL.

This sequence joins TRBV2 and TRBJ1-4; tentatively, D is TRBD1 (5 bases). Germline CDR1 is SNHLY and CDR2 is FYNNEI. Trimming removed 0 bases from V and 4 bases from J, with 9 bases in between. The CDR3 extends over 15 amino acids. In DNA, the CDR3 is TGTGCCAGCAGTGAAGCGCGGGGGGGTAATGAAAAACTGTTTTTT. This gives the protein CASSEARGGNEKLFF.

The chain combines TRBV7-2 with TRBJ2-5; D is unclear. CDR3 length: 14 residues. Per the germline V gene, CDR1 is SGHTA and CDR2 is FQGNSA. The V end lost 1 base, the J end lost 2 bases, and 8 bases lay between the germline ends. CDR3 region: CASSLDHGQETQYF. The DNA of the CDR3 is TGTGCCAGCAGCTTAGATCACGGGCAAGAGACCCAGTACTTC.

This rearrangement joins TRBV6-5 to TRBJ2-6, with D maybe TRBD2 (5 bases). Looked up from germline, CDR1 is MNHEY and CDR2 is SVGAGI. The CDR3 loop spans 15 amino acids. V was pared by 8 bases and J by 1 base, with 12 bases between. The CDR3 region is CASGLTGSGANVLTF. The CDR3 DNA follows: TGTGCCAGCGGACTTACGGGATCTGGGGCCAACGTCCTGACTTTC.

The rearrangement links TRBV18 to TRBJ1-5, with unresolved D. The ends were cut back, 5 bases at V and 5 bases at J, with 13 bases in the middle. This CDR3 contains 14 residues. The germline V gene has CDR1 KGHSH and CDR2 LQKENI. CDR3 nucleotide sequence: TGTGCCAGCTCAGAGTTCCGGGGAGATCAGCCCCAGCATTTT. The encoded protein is CASSEFRGDQPQHF.

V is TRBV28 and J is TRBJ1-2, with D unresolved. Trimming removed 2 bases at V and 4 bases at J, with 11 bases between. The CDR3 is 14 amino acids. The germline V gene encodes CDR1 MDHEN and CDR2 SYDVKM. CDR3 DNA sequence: TGTGCCAGCAGTTTAGCGACTCCCGGCTATGGCTACACCTTC. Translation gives CASSLATPGYGYTF.

The CDR3 DNA reads TGTGCCAGCACCGAAACGGGGCAGGGGCAGACCCAGTACTTC. Translating it yields CASTETGQGQTQYF. This chain joins TRBV2 and TRBJ2-5, with D perhaps matching TRBD1 (6 bases). The V gene's germline CDR1 is SNHLY and CDR2 FYNNEI. Deletions cut 7 bases from V and 6 bases from J, with 18 bases between. This CDR3 spans 14 amino acids. Together with reference TRBV2 and TRBJ2-5, the CDR3 gives the full variable domain: EPEVTQTPSHQVTQMGQEVILRCVPISNHLYFYWYRQILGQKVEFLVSFYNNEISEKSEIFDDQFSVERPDGSNFTLKIRSTKLEDSAMYFCASTETGQGQTQYFGPGTRLLVL.

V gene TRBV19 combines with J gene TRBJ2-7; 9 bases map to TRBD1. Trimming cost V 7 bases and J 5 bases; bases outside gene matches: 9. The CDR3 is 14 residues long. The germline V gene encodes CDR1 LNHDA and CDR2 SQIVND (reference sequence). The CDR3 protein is CASTPRDRVDEQYF. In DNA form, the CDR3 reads TGTGCCAGTACCCCACGGGACAGGGTTGACGAGCAGTACTTC.

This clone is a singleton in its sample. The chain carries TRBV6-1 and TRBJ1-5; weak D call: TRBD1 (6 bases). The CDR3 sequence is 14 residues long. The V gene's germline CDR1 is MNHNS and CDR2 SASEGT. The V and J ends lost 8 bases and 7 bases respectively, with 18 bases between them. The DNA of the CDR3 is TGTGCCAGCCATCCTACGACAGGCGGACAGCCCCAGCATTTT. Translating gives CASHPTTGGQPQHF.

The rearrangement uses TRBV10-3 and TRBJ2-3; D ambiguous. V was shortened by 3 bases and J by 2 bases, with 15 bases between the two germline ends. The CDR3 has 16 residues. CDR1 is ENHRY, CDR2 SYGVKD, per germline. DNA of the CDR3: TGTGCCATCAGTGATATTAGCCGCAAAACCACAGATACGCAGTATTTT. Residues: CAISDISRKTTDTQYF.

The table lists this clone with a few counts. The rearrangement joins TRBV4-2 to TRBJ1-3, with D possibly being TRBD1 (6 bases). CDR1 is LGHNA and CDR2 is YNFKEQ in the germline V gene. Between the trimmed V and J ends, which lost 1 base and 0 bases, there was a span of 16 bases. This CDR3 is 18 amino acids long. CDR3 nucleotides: TGTGCCAGCAGCCAAGTTTCCGGGACACAAAGCTCTGGAAACACCATATATTTT. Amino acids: CASSQVSGTQSSGNTIYF.

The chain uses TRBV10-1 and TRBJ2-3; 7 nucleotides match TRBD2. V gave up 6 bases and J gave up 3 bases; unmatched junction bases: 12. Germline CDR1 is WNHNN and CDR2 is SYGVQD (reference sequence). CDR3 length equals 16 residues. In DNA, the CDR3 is TGCGCCAGCAGGAAAATGGGGGGAGGGCCGACAGATACGCAGTATTTT. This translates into CASRKMGGGPTDTQYF.

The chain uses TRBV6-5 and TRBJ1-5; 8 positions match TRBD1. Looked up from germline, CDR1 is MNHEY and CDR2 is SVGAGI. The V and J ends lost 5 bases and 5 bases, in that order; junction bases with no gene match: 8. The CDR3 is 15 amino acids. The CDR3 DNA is TGTGCCAGCAGTCCCACAGGGGGTGGGTATCAGCCCCAGCATTTT. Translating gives CASSPTGGGYQPQHF.

CDR3 in DNA: TGTGCCAGCAGTATGACCCCACGGGAGGCTTTCTTT. It is translated as CASSMTPREAFF. This chain uses TRBV6-2 or TRBV6-3 with TRBJ1-1; D unclear. Germline-derived CDR1 and CDR2 are MNHEY and SVGEGT. The CDR3 is made up of 12 amino acids. Trimming stripped 5 bases from V and 11 bases from J, with 15 bases between.

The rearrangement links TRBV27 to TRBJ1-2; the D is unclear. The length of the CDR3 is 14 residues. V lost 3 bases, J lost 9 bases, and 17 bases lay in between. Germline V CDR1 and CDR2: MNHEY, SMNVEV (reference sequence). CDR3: CASSFAPNFSSYTF. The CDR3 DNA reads TGTGCCAGCAGTTTTGCGCCAAATTTTTCAAGCTACACCTTC.

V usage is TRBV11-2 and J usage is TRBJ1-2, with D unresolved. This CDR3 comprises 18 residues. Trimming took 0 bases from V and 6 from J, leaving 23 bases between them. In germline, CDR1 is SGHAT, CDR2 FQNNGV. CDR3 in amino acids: CASSLDLGGGYNVDGYTF. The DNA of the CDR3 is TGTGCCAGCAGCTTAGATCTCGGAGGAGGTTACAACGTCGATGGCTACACCTTC. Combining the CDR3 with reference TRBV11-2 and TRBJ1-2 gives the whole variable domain EAGVAQSPRYKIIEKRQSVAFWCNPISGHATLYWYQQILGQGPKLLIQFQNNGVVDDSQLPKDRFSAERLKGVDSTLKIQPAKLEDSAVYLCASSLDLGGGYNVDGYTFGSGTRLTVV.

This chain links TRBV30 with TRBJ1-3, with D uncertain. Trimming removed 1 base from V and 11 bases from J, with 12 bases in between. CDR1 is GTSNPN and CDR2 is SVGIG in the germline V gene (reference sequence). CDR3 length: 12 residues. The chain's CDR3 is CAWSGGDRPIYF. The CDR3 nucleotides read TGTGCCTGGAGTGGGGGAGACCGGCCCATATATTTT.

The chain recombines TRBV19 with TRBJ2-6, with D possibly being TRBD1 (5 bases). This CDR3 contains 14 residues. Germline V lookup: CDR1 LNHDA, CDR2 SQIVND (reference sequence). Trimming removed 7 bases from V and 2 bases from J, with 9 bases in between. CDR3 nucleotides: TGTGCCAGTACCCAGGGTACTGGGGCCAACGTCCTGACTTTC. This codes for CASTQGTGANVLTF.

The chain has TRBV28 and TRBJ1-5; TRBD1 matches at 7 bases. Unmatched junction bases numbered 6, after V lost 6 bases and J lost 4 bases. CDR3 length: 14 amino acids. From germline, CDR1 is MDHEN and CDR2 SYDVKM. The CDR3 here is CASRTGTENQPQHF. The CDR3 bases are TGTGCCAGCAGAACCGGGACAGAGAATCAGCCCCAGCATTTT.

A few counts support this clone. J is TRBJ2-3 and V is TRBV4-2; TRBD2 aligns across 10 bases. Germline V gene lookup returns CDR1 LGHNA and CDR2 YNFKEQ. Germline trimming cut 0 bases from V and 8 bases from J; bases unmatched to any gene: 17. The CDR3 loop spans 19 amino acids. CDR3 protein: CASSQERIAGGGALGTQYF. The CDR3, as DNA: TGTGCCAGCAGCCAAGAGAGAATAGCGGGAGGAGGGGCGTTGGGTACGCAGTATTTT.

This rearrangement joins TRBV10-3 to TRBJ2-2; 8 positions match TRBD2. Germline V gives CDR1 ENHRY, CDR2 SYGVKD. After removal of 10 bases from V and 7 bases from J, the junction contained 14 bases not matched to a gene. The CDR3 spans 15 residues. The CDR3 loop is CATRLAGGRGGELFF. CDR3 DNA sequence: TGTGCCACCCGTCTGGCGGGGGGTAGAGGCGGGGAGCTGTTTTTT.

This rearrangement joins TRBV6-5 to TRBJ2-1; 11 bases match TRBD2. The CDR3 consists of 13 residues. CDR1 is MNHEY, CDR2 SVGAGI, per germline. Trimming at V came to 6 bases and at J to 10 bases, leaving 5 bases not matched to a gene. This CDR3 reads CASRVAGGGEQFF. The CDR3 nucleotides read TGTGCCAGCAGAGTAGCGGGAGGGGGGGAGCAGTTCTTC.

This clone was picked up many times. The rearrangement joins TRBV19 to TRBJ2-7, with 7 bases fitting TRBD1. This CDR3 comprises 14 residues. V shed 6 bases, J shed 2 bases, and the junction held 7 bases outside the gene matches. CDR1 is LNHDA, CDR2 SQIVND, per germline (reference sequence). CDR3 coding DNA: TGTGCCAGTAGGGGCAGACAGGGTCCCTACGAGCAGTACTTC. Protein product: CASRGRQGPYEQYF.

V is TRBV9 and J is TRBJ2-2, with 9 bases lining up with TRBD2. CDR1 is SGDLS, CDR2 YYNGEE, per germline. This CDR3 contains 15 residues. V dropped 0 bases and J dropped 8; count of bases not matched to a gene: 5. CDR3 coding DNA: TGTGCCAGCAGCGTAGTCGGTAGCGGGAGTGGGGAGCTGTTTTTT. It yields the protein CASSVVGSGSGELFF. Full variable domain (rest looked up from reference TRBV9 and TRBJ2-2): DSGVTQTPKHLITATGQRVTLRCSPRSGDLSVYWYQQSLDQGLQFLIQYYNGEERAKGNILERFSAQQFPDLHSELNLSSLELGDSALYFCASSVVGSGSGELFFGEGSRLTVL.

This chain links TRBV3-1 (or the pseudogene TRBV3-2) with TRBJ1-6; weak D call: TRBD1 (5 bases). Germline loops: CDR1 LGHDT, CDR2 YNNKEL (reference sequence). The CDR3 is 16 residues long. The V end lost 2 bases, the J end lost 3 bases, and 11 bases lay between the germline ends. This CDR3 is CASSQSWTSYNSPLHF. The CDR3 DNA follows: TGTGCCAGCAGCCAAAGCTGGACAAGCTATAATTCACCCCTCCACTTT.

CDR3 sequence: CASSFEETQYF. The CDR3 nucleotides are TGTGCCAGCAGTTTCGAAGAGACCCAGTACTTC. The chain couples TRBV12-3 or TRBV12-4 to TRBJ2-5; D is unclear. This CDR3 spans 11 amino acids. The V gene lost 3 bases and the J gene lost 3 bases, with 2 bases spanning the gap.

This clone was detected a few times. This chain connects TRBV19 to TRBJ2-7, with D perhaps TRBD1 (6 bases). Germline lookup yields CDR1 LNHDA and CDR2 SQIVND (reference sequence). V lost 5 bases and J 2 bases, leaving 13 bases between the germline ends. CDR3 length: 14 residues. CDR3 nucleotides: TGTGCCAGTAGTCCTCGGACAGCTACCTACGAGCAGTACTTC. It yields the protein CASSPRTATYEQYF. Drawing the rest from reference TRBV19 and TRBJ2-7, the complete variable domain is DGGITQSPKYLFRKEGQNVTLSCEQNLNHDAMYWYRQDPGQGLRLIYYSQIVNDFQKGDIAEGYSVSREKKESFPLTVTSAQKNPTAFYLCASSPRTATYEQYFGPGTRLTVT.